What follows are 21 T cell receptor beta chains derived from one specimen sequenced in a study of blood T cells in healthy people across ages. With a J-beta primer mix and a sample-barcoded 5' primer, a second PCR ran about 7 to 11 cycles. Each CDR3 protein gets one entry after TCRdb re-called the 5' RACE reads with MiXCR. The repertoire holds 850,000 to 1,300,000 distinct CDR3 sequences, with 35% to 55% as singletons. Specimen: blood. The receptor set was obtained from a woman aged 60-70 years in good health.

This clonotype was observed a handful of times. This chain links TRBV6-6 with TRBJ1-2, with TRBD1 as a possible D gene (6 bases). The CDR3 runs 11 residues. CDR1 is MNHNY, CDR2 SVGAGI, per germline (reference sequence). V lost 8 bases and J lost 8, with 12 bases in between. In DNA form, the CDR3 reads TGTGCCAGCTGGGACGGGGGCGGCTACACCTTC. It is translated as CASWDGGGYTF.

This chain connects TRBV6-1 to TRBJ2-3, with 7 bases that match TRBD2. Germline V gene data show CDR1 as MNHNS and CDR2 as SASEGT. This CDR3 is built from 14 residues. The junction had 7 bases not matched to a gene; V was cut back by 3 bases and J by 7 bases. The CDR3 protein is CASSEGLTHYTQYF. In DNA, the CDR3 is TGTGCCAGCAGTGAGGGACTAACTCATTATACGCAGTATTTT.

This chain links TRBV10-3 with TRBJ2-5; D gene uncertain. The DNA matches TRBJ2-7 better at its end, which makes the J call doubtful. Germline CDR1 is ENHRY and CDR2 is SYGVKD. This CDR3 is 11 amino acids long. The CDR3, as DNA: TGTGCCATCAGTCAAACCTACGAGCAGTACTTC. This translates into CAISQTYEQYF.

This clonotype was found a few times. The chain recombines TRBV7-2 with TRBJ1-2; D is unclear. Trimming took 2 bases from V and 7 from J, leaving 11 bases between them. Germline V CDR1 and CDR2: SGHTA, FQGNSA. The CDR3 loop spans 13 amino acids. The CDR3 is CASSLSAGPGYTF. In DNA form, the CDR3 reads TGTGCCAGCAGCTTAAGTGCCGGACCTGGCTACACCTTC. The variable domain in full, completed from reference TRBV7-2 and TRBJ1-2, reads GAGVSQSPSNKVTEKGKDVELRCDPISGHTALYWYRQSLGQGLEFLIYFQGNSAPDKSGLPSDRFSAERTGGSVSTLTIQRTQQEDSAVYLCASSLSAGPGYTFGSGTRLTVV.

This clonotype was observed a few times. The chain has TRBV20-1 and TRBJ2-5; 7 bases are shared with TRBD2. The CDR3 extends over 13 amino acids. Germline V gene data show CDR1 as DFQATT and CDR2 as SNEGSKA (reference sequence). Trimming removed 7 bases from V and 4 bases from J; junction bases left unmatched: 9. This chain's CDR3 is CSETAGEVETQYF. CDR3 coding DNA: TGCAGTGAAACGGCGGGAGAGGTAGAGACCCAGTACTTC.

The chain recombines TRBV14 with TRBJ1-2; no clear D gene. Germline CDR1 is SGHDN and CDR2 is FVKESK. Between the trimmed V and J ends, which lost 0 bases and 3 bases, there was a span of 2 bases. This CDR3 contains 12 residues. For the CDR3, the DNA is TGTGCCAGCAGCCAAGAGCACTATGGCTACACCTTC. It codes for CASSQEHYGYTF.

This clonotype was observed a few times. The V gene is TRBV27, the J gene TRBJ2-3; D not certain. The CDR3 sequence is 15 residues long. CDR1 is MNHEY and CDR2 is SMNVEV in the germline V gene (reference sequence). Trimming cost V 7 bases and J 1 base, with 15 bases left between them. The CDR3, as DNA: TGTGCCAGCATTCAAGCCCCCGGCCGCACAGATACGCAGTATTTT. It codes for CASIQAPGRTDTQYF.

The chain is built from TRBV6-6 and TRBJ1-2; 8 bases map to TRBD1. From germline, CDR1 is MNHNY and CDR2 SVGAGI (reference sequence). The CDR3 loop spans 14 amino acids. J lost 4 bases, V lost 7 bases, and 8 bases had no gene match. CDR3 in DNA: TGTGCCAGCAATGCGACAGGGGTCCCCTATGGCTACACCTTC. Translating it yields CASNATGVPYGYTF.

The chain employs TRBV12-5 and TRBJ2-1; D call uncertain. CDR3 length: 11 residues. Germline V gene lookup returns CDR1 LGHNT and CDR2 FRNRAP. The V and J ends lost 0 bases and 7 bases respectively, with 1 base between them. This chain's CDR3 is CASGLVNEQFF. DNA of the CDR3: TGTGCTAGTGGTTTGGTTAATGAGCAGTTCTTC.

The rearrangement uses TRBV27 and TRBJ2-1, with TRBD2 matching over 9 bases. The V gene end was trimmed by 0 bases and the J gene end by 4 bases; junction bases not matched to a gene: 4. Germline CDR1 and CDR2: MNHEY and SMNVEV (reference sequence). This CDR3 region has 16 residues. As DNA, the CDR3 is TGTGCCAGCAGTTTATCCAGCGGGGGGATATACAATGAGCAGTTCTTC. It specifies CASSLSSGGIYNEQFF.

About this clonotype: At one boundary the junction diverges from the germline segment, which might be a read error. The CDR3 sequence: CTSSPRLADNEQFF. CDR3 DNA: TGTACCAGCAGTCCCCGGCTAGCGGACAATGAGCAGTTCTTC. The J gene is TRBJ2-1, the V gene TRBV12-3 or TRBV12-4, with TRBD2 matching 7 bases. The CDR3 totals 14 residues.

As to this clonotype: Germline and junction disagree at one end, which may indicate a read error. The gene calls are TRBV12-3 or TRBV12-4 and TRBJ1-2; 8 nucleotides line up with TRBD1. This CDR3 region has 15 residues. CDR3 sequence reads: CASSFPGQGSYGYIF. The CDR3 bases are TGTGCCAGCAGTTTCCCCGGACAGGGCAGCTATGGCTACATCTTC.

The V call is TRBV30, the J call TRBJ2-1, with unresolved D. Germline V gene data show CDR1 as GTSNPN and CDR2 as SVGIG (reference sequence). This CDR3 is 11 amino acids long. V shed 6 bases and J shed 6 bases, with 9 bases lying between them. CDR3 amino acids: CACNVLNEQFF. Written as DNA, the CDR3 is TGTGCCTGTAATGTTCTCAATGAGCAGTTCTTC.

The rearrangement uses TRBV6-5 and TRBJ2-1, with D perhaps matching TRBD2 (5 bases). V lost 4 bases and J lost 0, with 13 bases in between. CDR1 MNHEY and CDR2 SVGAGI come from the germline V gene. This CDR3 spans 16 amino acids. The CDR3 DNA follows: TGTGCCAGCAGTTCAGAGGAGGACCGCTCCTACAATGAGCAGTTCTTC. Translating gives CASSSEEDRSYNEQFF.

The chain links TRBV5-1 to TRBJ2-5; D tentatively fits TRBD1 or TRBD2 (5 bases each). The CDR3 extends over 16 amino acids. The germline gives CDR1 SGHRS, CDR2 YFSETQ. V dropped 4 bases and J dropped 1 base, with 17 bases sitting between them. CDR3 amino acids: CASSPTGGGTQETQYF. The DNA of the CDR3 is TGCGCCAGCAGCCCCACCGGTGGGGGTACCCAAGAGACCCAGTACTTC.

The chain combines TRBV7-9 with TRBJ2-1; 13 positions agree with TRBD2. Germline-derived CDR1 and CDR2 are SEHNR and FQNEAQ (reference sequence). V was clipped by 5 bases and J by 4 bases; unmatched bases: 8. The CDR3 sequence is 17 residues long. CDR3 loop: CASSAPLLAGGYNEQFF. The CDR3 DNA is TGTGCCAGCAGCGCTCCTTTACTAGCGGGGGGGTACAATGAGCAGTTCTTC. The full variable domain, rest sourced from reference TRBV7-9 and TRBJ2-1, is DTGVSQNPRHKITKRGQNVTFRCDPISEHNRLYWYRQTLGQGPEFLTYFQNEAQLEKSRLLSDRFSAERPKGSFSTLEIQRTEQGDSAMYLCASSAPLLAGGYNEQFFGPGTRLTVL.

This clonotype has a handful of counts. V usage is TRBV29-1 and J usage is TRBJ1-1; tentatively, D is TRBD1 (5 bases). The CDR3 covers 10 residues. V shed 4 bases and J shed 5 bases, with 5 bases lying between them. Germline V gene lookup returns CDR1 SQVTM and CDR2 ANQGSEA. The CDR3 region is CSVGQTEAFF. The CDR3 DNA reads TGCAGCGTTGGACAGACTGAAGCTTTCTTT.

The chain employs TRBV5-5 and TRBJ1-2; D gene ambiguous. Deletions cut 0 bases from V and 3 bases from J, with 9 bases between. The CDR3 is 14 residues long. Germline CDR1 and CDR2: SGHKS and YYEKEE (reference sequence). The CDR3 spells CASSLAGIDYGYTF. In DNA, the CDR3 is TGTGCCAGCAGCTTGGCAGGTATCGACTATGGCTACACCTTC.

The chain is built from TRBV6-1 and TRBJ1-2; tentatively, D is TRBD1 (6 bases). This CDR3 comprises 15 residues. Trimming removed 10 bases at V and 4 bases at J, with 22 bases between. From germline, CDR1 is MNHNS and CDR2 SASEGT. The CDR3 bases are TGTGCCATCTGGGGGCCTCACCACACGTTCTATGGCTACACCTTC. It encodes CAIWGPHHTFYGYTF.

A few counts support this clonotype. The V gene is TRBV11-3, the J gene TRBJ2-1, with D perhaps matching TRBD1 or TRBD2 (5 bases each). The CDR3 spans 15 residues. Germline loops: CDR1 SGHNT, CDR2 YENEEA. Trimming shortened V by 0 bases and J by 4 bases, and 10 bases separated the two germline ends. This CDR3 reads CASSLERGLYNEQFF. CDR3 in DNA: TGTGCCAGCAGCTTAGAGAGGGGCCTTTACAATGAGCAGTTCTTC. Complete variable domain (other parts from reference TRBV11-3 and TRBJ2-1): EAGVVQSPRYKIIEKKQPVAFWCNPISGHNTLYWYLQNLGQGPELLIRYENEEAVDDSQLPKDRFSAERLKGVDSTLKIQPAELGDSAVYLCASSLERGLYNEQFFGPGTRLTVL.

V gene TRBV5-1 combines with J gene TRBJ2-3; tentative D call: TRBD2 (5 bases). The germline V gene encodes CDR1 SGHRS and CDR2 YFSETQ. This CDR3 is built from 15 residues. With 0 bases removed from V and 4 bases from J, the gap between germline ends came to 12 bases. CDR3 coding DNA: TGCGCCAGCAGCTTGGGGTCCACTAGGGCAGATACGCAGTATTTT. It is translated as CASSLGSTRADTQYF.